The rows below give T cell receptor beta chains drawn from one sample of a study of shared clonotypes between healthy human individuals. The data were produced by immunoSEQ multiplex PCR, yet TCRdb's version contains in-frame clones alone and is incomplete. The sample comprises approximately 500,000 clones, 81% of which are singletons, and approximately 11% rests with the top ten. Material: PBMCs. The source of these receptors is a woman between 40 and 50 years old in good health. Some clones in this sample may be carry-over from other donors' samples. Both conserved end residues are part of each CDR3. Fields, in order: D gene, V gene, clone size, J gene, CDR3 protein, CDR3 DNA. The D gene is left open where the match is weak. Expanded clones get a size class; other rows say once, few or many, or leave the size out.

>.|TRBV7-9|few|TRBJ2-7
CASSFSHEQYF
TGTGCCAGCAGCTTTTCCCACGAGCAGTACTTC
>.|TRBV30|.|TRBJ2-1
CAWSVLGYTLGSSREQFF
TGTGCCTGGAGTGTACTGGGGTATACTTTGGGGTCTTCCCGCGAGCAGTTCTTC
>.|TRBV2|.|TRBJ2-7
CASTKTAYEQYF
TGTGCCAGCACTAAGACAGCCTACGAGCAGTACTTC
>TRBD2|TRBV28|.|TRBJ2-1
CASSGTSGTWTPYNEQFF
TGTGCCAGCAGTGGAACTAGCGGCACATGGACCCCCTACAATGAGCAGTTCTTC
>TRBD2|TRBV7-9|.|TRBJ2-1
CASTRGASGDNEQFF
TGTGCCAGTACGCGAGGGGCTAGCGGAGACAATGAGCAGTTCTTC
>TRBD1|TRBV9|.|TRBJ2-3
CASSGPGTGSPDTQYF
TGTGCCAGCAGCGGTCCCGGGACAGGGTCCCCAGATACGCAGTATTTT
>.|TRBV11-2|.|TRBJ1-2
CASSLVRDKTSNYGYTF
TGTGCCAGCAGCTTAGTCCGGGACAAGACCTCCAACTATGGCTACACCTTC
>.|TRBV7-8|.|TRBJ1-5
CASSFFADSNQPQHF
TGTGCCAGCAGCTTTTTTGCAGATAGCAATCAGCCCCAGCATTTT
>.|TRBV21-1|.|TRBJ2-3
CASSSNRQNTDTQYF
TGTGCCAGCAGCTCCAACAGACAGAACACAGATACGCAGTATTTT
>.|TRBV7-9|.|TRBJ2-7
CASSLGVNNYEQYF
TGTGCCAGCAGCCTAGGAGTAAATAACTACGAGCAGTACTTC
>TRBD1|TRBV18|.|TRBJ2-7
CASSPRGTEYEQYF
TGTGCCAGCTCACCACGGGGGACAGAATACGAGCAGTACTTC
>TRBD2|TRBV7-9|.|TRBJ2-1
CASSSRLAGVNDGQDEQFF
TGTGCCAGCAGCTCCAGACTAGCGGGAGTAAATGATGGACAGGATGAGCAGTTCTTC
>.|TRBV19|.|TRBJ1-3
CASSKDWTSGNTIYF
TGTGCCAGTAGCAAAGACTGGACCTCTGGAAACACCATATATTTT
>.|TRBV29-1|.|TRBJ2-6
CSVVQASGANVLTF
TGCAGCGTTGTTCAGGCTTCAGGGGCCAACGTCCTGACTTTC
>.|TRBV10-3|.|TRBJ2-7
CAISESSPTLYEQYF
TGTGCCATCAGTGAGTCTTCCCCAACCCTCTACGAGCAGTACTTC
>.|TRBV5-6|.|TRBJ2-6
CASSAAGAVGSGANVLTF
TGTGCCAGCAGTGCCGCAGGGGCGGTCGGCTCTGGGGCCAACGTCCTGACTTTC
>.|TRBV11-2|.|TRBJ2-7
CASSLDPYERMSYEQYF
TGTGCCAGCAGCTTAGATCCGTATGAGAGAATGAGCTACGAGCAGTACTTC
>.|TRBV29-1|many|TRBJ2-3
CSSTGNTDTQYF
TGCAGCTCCACCGGGAACACAGATACGCAGTATTTT